These 20 T cell receptor beta chains were all obtained from the same sample, sequenced in a study of cytomegalovirus exposure and HLA in healthy donors. PCR used 60 Vbeta primers and 13 Jbeta primers. TCRdb's copy holds only in-frame clones and misses some; the assay was immunoSEQ multiplex PCR. Of 200,000 to 250,000 clones in the sample, around 88% were seen once. The specimen sequenced was PBMCs. The receptor source for this set is a woman aged 18-30 years in good health and CMV-seronegative.

The chain carries TRBV19 and TRBJ1-6; D is possibly TRBD1 (5 bases). The V end lost 5 bases, the J end lost 8 bases, and 16 bases lay between the germline ends. Germline CDR1 is LNHDA and CDR2 is SQIVND (reference sequence). This CDR3 spans 15 amino acids. CDR3 DNA sequence: TGTGCCAGTAGTGTACAGGAGACCATGCATTCACCCCTCCACTTT. It codes for CASSVQETMHSPLHF.

The chain couples TRBV6-5 to TRBJ2-1; 9 bases agree with TRBD2. With V trimmed by 1 base and J by 7 bases, 5 bases remained unmatched. Germline V lookup: CDR1 MNHEY, CDR2 SVGAGI. The length of the CDR3 is 15 residues. The CDR3 spells CASSYWAGGPNEQFF. CDR3 nucleotides: TGTGCCAGCAGTTACTGGGCGGGGGGGCCAAATGAGCAGTTCTTC.

The rearrangement joins TRBV30 to TRBJ2-2; D unresolved. The CDR3 totals 11 residues. With 4 bases removed from V and 7 bases from J, the gap between germline ends came to 7 bases. The germline CDR1 and CDR2 sequences are GTSNPN and SVGIG (reference sequence). CDR3 sequence reads: CAWTSSGELFF. CDR3 nucleotides: TGTGCCTGGACTTCTAGCGGGGAGCTGTTTTTT.

The chain employs TRBV29-1 and TRBJ2-1; TRBD2 matches 14 bases. The J segment lost 7 bases and the V segment lost 3 bases, leaving 17 bases of the junction unmatched. The CDR3 spans 19 residues. Germline V gene sequence: CDR1 SQVTM, CDR2 ANQGSEA. The CDR3 sequence is CSVDALGTSGSTNGNEQFF. The DNA for the CDR3 is TGCAGCGTTGATGCCCTGGGGACTAGCGGGAGTACGAATGGAAATGAGCAGTTCTTC.

The chain uses TRBV19 and TRBJ2-1; 12 nucleotides match TRBD2. This CDR3 is 16 amino acids long. After removal of 5 bases from V and 4 bases from J, the junction contained 6 bases not matched to a gene. CDR1 is LNHDA and CDR2 is SQIVND in the germline V gene (reference sequence). The CDR3, as DNA: TGTGCCAGTAGTCTAGCGGGAGGGAAAAATTACAATGAGCAGTTCTTC. This translates into CASSLAGGKNYNEQFF.

This chain connects TRBV7-6 to TRBJ2-3; TRBD2 aligns across 13 bases. The CDR3 contains 18 residues. With 1 base clipped from V and 0 bases from J, the junction kept 4 bases outside the gene matches. From germline, CDR1 is SGHVS and CDR2 FNYEAQ. CDR3 nucleotides: TGTGCCAGCAGCTTAGGACTAGCGGGGGGTGCTAGCACAGATACGCAGTATTTT. It encodes CASSLGLAGGASTDTQYF.

The CDR3 nucleotides read TGTGCCAGCAGTTTAGATACAGGGCTTCATAGTTGCTACGAGCAGTACTTC. This sequence encodes CASSLDTGLHSCYEQYF. The chain combines TRBV25-1 with TRBJ2-7; TRBD1 might be the D (6 bases). Germline lookup yields CDR1 MGHDK and CDR2 SYGVNS. The CDR3 contains 17 residues. Trimming stripped 5 bases from V and 3 bases from J, with 23 bases between.

The CDR3 region has the DNA TGTGCCAGCACCCCCTTAGAGGAATACACCTTC. Its translation: CASTPLEEYTF. This sequence joins TRBV7-2 and TRBJ1-2; D is undetermined. Germline CDR1 is SGHTA and CDR2 is FQGNSA. With 7 bases removed from V and 11 bases from J, the gap between germline ends came to 14 bases. CDR3 length equals 11 residues.

The chain employs TRBV5-8 and TRBJ2-1, with 8 bases aligning to TRBD1. Germline loops: CDR1 SGHTS, CDR2 YDEGEE. The CDR3 contains 14 residues. V shed 2 bases and J 6 bases; nucleotides not matched to a gene: 4. The DNA for the CDR3 is TGTGCCAGCAGCTTTGGTGACAGGGGCAATGAGCAGTTCTTC. This sequence encodes CASSFGDRGNEQFF.

V gene TRBV6-5 combines with J gene TRBJ1-6; D perhaps matches TRBD1 (5 bases). The V and J ends lost 5 bases and 10 bases respectively, with 18 bases between them. The length of the CDR3 is 15 residues. Germline loops: CDR1 MNHEY, CDR2 SVGAGI. The DNA for the CDR3 is TGTGCCAGCAGTGGCGGGGGGAATGTGAAGTCACCCCTCCACTTT. Translating it yields CASSGGGNVKSPLHF.

This sequence joins TRBV13 and TRBJ2-7; 7 bases map to TRBD2. The CDR3 sequence is 13 residues long. The V segment lost 3 bases and the J segment 5 bases; nucleotides outside the gene matches: 4. CDR1 and CDR2 from the germline V gene are PRHDT and FYEKMQ (reference sequence). This chain's CDR3 is CASSLGGRDEQYF. CDR3 sequence (DNA): TGTGCCAGCAGCTTGGGTGGGAGGGACGAGCAGTACTTC.

This chain joins TRBV13 and TRBJ1-2; D is uncertain. The V end lost 7 bases, the J end lost 2 bases, and 8 bases lay between the germline ends. The CDR3 spans 12 residues. Germline V gene lookup returns CDR1 PRHDT and CDR2 FYEKMQ (reference sequence). DNA for the CDR3: TGTGCCAGCAAAACGGGGAACTATGGCTACACCTTC. Translated, it gives CASKTGNYGYTF.

The chain employs TRBV5-4 and TRBJ2-1; 9 bases line up with TRBD2. The CDR3 length is 15 residues. In germline, CDR1 is SGHNT, CDR2 YYREEE (reference sequence). The V gene end was trimmed by 3 bases and the J gene end by 9 bases; junction bases not matched to a gene: 10. The CDR3 coding sequence is TGTGCCAGCAGCTCAGAGGGCGGGAGGGGGGTTGAGCAGTTCTTC. This codes for CASSSEGGRGVEQFF.

The V call is TRBV9, the J call TRBJ2-3; 10 nucleotides line up with TRBD2. After removal of 0 bases from V and 6 bases from J, the junction contained 7 bases not matched to a gene. The germline CDR1 and CDR2 sequences are SGDLS and YYNGEE. The CDR3 runs to 16 residues. CDR3 protein: CASSVVSGRAGDTQYF. DNA of the CDR3: TGTGCCAGCAGCGTAGTCAGCGGGAGGGCCGGGGATACGCAGTATTTT.

The chain has TRBV7-9 and TRBJ2-5, with 8 bases aligning to TRBD2. CDR1 and CDR2 from the germline V gene are SEHNR and FQNEAQ (reference sequence). CDR3 size: 16 residues. J was trimmed by 1 base and V by 5 bases; bases with no gene match: 9. The CDR3 DNA follows: TGTGCCAGCAGCAAAGGAGGCACTAGCGGCCAAGAGACCCAGTACTTC. It yields the protein CASSKGGTSGQETQYF.

The chain recombines TRBV10-3 with TRBJ2-3; possible D gene TRBD2, 6 bases. V dropped 8 bases and J dropped 5 bases, with 11 bases sitting between them. The germline CDR1 and CDR2 sequences are ENHRY and SYGVKD. The CDR3 is made up of 12 amino acids. The CDR3 DNA sequence: TGTGCCATCGCGGGACGGATAGATACGCAGTATTTT. Translating it yields CAIAGRIDTQYF.

The J gene is TRBJ1-2, the V gene TRBV4-1; D is uncertain. The V and J ends lost 0 bases and 2 bases respectively, with 16 bases between them. In germline, CDR1 is MGHRA, CDR2 YSYEKL. The CDR3 loop spans 17 amino acids. The CDR3 DNA reads as TGCGCCAGCAGCCAAGACCAGCAAGCTAGTCGCAACTATGGCTACACCTTC. As protein: CASSQDQQASRNYGYTF.

The J gene is TRBJ2-5, the V gene TRBV4-2, with D perhaps TRBD1 (6 bases). The CDR3 has 15 amino acids. The V end lost 1 base, the J end lost 3 bases, and 12 bases lay between the germline ends. Germline CDR1 LGHNA, CDR2 YNFKEQ. The CDR3 spells CASSQGDQGKETQYF. The CDR3 nucleotides read TGTGCCAGCAGCCAAGGTGACCAGGGGAAAGAGACCCAGTACTTC.

This sequence joins TRBV5-1 and TRBJ2-5; 14 positions match TRBD2. The CDR3 runs to 16 residues. Trimming at V came to 4 bases and at J to 4 bases, leaving 6 bases not matched to a gene. Germline V CDR1 and CDR2: SGHRS, YFSETQ. The CDR3 region is CASSGTGTSGGETQYF. As DNA, the CDR3 is TGCGCCAGCAGCGGGACCGGGACTAGCGGGGGAGAGACCCAGTACTTC.

The chain combines TRBV30 with TRBJ1-5; 10 positions match TRBD1. V was pared by 0 bases and J by 6 bases, with 5 bases of the junction left unmatched. Germline CDR1 and CDR2: GTSNPN and SVGIG (reference sequence). This CDR3 is 15 amino acids long. The CDR3 region has the DNA TGTGCCTGGAGTGTATCGGGACAGGGGAGTCAGCCCCAGCATTTT. Its translation: CAWSVSGQGSQPQHF.